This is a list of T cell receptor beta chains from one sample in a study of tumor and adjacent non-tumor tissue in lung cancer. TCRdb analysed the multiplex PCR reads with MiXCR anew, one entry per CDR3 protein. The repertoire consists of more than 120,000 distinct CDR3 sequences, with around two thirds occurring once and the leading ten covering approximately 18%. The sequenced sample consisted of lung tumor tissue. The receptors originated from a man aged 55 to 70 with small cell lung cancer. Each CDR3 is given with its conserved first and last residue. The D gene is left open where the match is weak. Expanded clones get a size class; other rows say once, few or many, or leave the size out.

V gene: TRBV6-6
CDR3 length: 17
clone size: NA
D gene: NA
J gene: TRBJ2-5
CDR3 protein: CASSPHRDGGSGETQYF
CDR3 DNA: TGTGCCAGCAGCCCTCACAGGGATGGGGGAAGTGGAGAGACCCAGTACTTC

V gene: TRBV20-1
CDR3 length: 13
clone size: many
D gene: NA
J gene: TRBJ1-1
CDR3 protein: CSARDFRGEEAFF
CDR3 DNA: TGCAGTGCTAGAGATTTTCGGGGAGAGGAAGCTTTCTTT

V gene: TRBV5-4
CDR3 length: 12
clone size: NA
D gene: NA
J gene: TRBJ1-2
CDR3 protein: CASSLKGVGYTF
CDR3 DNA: TGTGCCAGCAGCTTGAAAGGGGTCGGCTACACCTTC

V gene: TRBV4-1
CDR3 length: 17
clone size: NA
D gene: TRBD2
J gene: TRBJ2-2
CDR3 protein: CASSRPITGGVDGELFF
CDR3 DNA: TGCGCCAGCAGCCGCCCCATCACGGGGGGGGTCGACGGGGAGCTGTTTTTT

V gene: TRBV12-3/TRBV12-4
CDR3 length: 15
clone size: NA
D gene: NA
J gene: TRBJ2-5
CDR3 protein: CASNSGRVVGETQYF
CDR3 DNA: TGTGCCAGCAATTCCGGTCGTGTAGTCGGGGAGACCCAGTACTTC

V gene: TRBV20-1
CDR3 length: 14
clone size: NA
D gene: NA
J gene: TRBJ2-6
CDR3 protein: CSARRGTGANVLTF
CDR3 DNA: TGCAGTGCCCGGAGGGGAACCGGGGCCAACGTCCTGACTTTC

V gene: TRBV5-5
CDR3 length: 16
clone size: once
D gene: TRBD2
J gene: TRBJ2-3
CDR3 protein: CATSLVREVSIDTQYF
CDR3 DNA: TGTGCCACCAGCTTGGTCCGGGAGGTTAGCATAGATACGCAGTATTTT

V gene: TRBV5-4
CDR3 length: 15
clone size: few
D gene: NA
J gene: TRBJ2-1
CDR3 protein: CASSLSRSSYNEQFF
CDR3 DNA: TGTGCCAGCAGCTTGTCCAGAAGCTCCTACAATGAGCAGTTCTTC

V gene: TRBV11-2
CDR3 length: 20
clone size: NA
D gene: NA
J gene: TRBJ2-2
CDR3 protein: CASSLVGGLTGAFGTGELFF
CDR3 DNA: TGTGCCAGCAGCTTAGTGGGGGGGCTAACGGGGGCCTTCGGCACCGGGGAGCTGTTTTTT

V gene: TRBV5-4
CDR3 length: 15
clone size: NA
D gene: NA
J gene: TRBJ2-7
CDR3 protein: CASRHTLAHEGEQYF
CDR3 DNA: TGTGCCAGCAGACATACTCTAGCCCACGAGGGCGAGCAGTACTTC

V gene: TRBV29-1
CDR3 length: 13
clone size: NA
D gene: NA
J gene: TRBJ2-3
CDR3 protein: CSVSTASTDTQYF
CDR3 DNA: TGCAGCGTTTCGACGGCTAGCACAGATACGCAGTATTTT

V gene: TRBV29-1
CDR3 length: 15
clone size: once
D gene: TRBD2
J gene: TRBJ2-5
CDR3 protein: CSVMTSGGSGETQYF
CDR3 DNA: TGCAGCGTTATGACTAGCGGGGGTTCAGGAGAGACCCAGTACTTC

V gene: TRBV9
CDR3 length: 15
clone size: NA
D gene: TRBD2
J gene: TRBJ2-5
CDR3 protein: CASSVGLAGQETQHF
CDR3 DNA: TGTGCCAGCAGCGTGGGACTAGCGGGACAAGAGACCCAGCACTTC

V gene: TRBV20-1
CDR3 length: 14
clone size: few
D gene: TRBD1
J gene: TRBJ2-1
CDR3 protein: CSATDRGSGNEQFF
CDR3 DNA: TGCAGTGCTACCGACAGGGGGAGTGGGAATGAGCAGTTCTTC

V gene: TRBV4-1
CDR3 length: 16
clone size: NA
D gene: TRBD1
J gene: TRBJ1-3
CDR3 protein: CASSRRWGQGENIIYF
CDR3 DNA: TGCGCCAGCAGCCGACGCTGGGGACAGGGGGAAAACATCATATATTTT

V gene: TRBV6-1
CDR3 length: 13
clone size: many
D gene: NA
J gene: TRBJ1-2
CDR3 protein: CASSPTGNYGYTF
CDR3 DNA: TGTGCCAGCAGCCCAACAGGGAACTATGGCTACACCTTC

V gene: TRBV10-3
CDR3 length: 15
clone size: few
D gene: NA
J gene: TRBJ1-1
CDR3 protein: CAISDKTGMNTEAFF
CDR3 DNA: TGTGCCATCAGTGACAAGACGGGAATGAACACTGAAGCTTTCTTT

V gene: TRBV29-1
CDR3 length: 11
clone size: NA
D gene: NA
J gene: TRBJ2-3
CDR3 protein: CSVPAPDTQYF
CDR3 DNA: TGCAGCGTTCCTGCGCCAGATACGCAGTATTTT

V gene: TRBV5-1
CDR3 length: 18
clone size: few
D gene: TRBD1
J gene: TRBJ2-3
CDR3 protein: CASSPTGTGGRWGDTQYF
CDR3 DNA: TGCGCCAGCAGCCCGACCGGGACAGGGGGCCGATGGGGAGATACGCAGTATTTT

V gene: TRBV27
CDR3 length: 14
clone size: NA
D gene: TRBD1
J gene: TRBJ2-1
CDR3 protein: CASSRTGQYNEQFF
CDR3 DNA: TGTGCCAGCAGTCGGACAGGACAATACAATGAGCAGTTCTTC

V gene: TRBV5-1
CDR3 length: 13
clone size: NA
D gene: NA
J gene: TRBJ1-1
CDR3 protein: CTSSLDTNTEAFF
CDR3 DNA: TGTACCAGCAGCTTGGACACGAACACTGAAGCTTTCTTT

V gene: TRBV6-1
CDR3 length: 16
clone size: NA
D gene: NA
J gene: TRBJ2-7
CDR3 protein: CASSEEGGRVSYEQYF
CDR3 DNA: TGTGCCAGCAGTGAAGAGGGGGGCAGGGTTTCCTACGAGCAGTACTTC

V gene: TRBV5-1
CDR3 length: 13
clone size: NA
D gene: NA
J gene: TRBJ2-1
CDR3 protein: CASSFEGLDEQFF
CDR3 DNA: TGCGCCAGCAGCTTCGAAGGGCTAGATGAGCAGTTCTTC

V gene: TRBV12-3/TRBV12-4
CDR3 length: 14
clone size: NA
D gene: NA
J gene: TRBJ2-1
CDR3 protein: CASSPRPQVGEQFF
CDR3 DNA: TGTGCCAGCAGTCCCCGACCACAGGTTGGGGAGCAGTTCTTC

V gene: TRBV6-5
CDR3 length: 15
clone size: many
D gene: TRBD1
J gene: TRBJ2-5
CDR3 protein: CASSPRGPPQETQYF
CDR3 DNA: TGTGCCAGCAGCCCGAGGGGGCCCCCCCAGGAGACCCAGTACTTC

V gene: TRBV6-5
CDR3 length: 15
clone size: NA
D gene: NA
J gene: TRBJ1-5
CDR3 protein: CGSSPPTAYDRPQHF
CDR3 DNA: TGTGGCAGCAGCCCCCCGACAGCTTACGATCGACCCCAGCATTTT

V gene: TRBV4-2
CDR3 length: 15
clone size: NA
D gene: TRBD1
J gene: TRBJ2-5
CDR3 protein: CTSSQAGQGRETQYF
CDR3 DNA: TGTACCAGCAGCCAAGCCGGACAGGGAAGAGAGACCCAGTACTTC

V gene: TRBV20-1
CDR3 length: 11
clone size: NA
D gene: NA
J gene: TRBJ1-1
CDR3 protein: CSARGNTEAFF
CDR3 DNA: TGCAGTGCTAGAGGGAACACTGAAGCTTTCTTT

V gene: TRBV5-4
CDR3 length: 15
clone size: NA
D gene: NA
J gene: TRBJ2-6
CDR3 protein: CASSRASSGANVLTF
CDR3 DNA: TGTGCCAGCAGCCGCGCTAGCTCTGGGGCCAACGTCCTGACTTTC

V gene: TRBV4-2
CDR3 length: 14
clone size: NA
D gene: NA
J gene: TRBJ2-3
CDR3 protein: CASCQVGDSDTQYF
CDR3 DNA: TGTGCCAGTTGCCAAGTAGGTGACTCAGATACGCAGTATTTT

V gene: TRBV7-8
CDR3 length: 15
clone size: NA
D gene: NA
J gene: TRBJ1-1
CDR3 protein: CASSPRRGQGTEAFF
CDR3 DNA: TGTGCCAGCAGCCCAAGGAGGGGCCAGGGGACTGAAGCTTTCTTT